This T cell receptor (beta chain) was recorded in a study of response to subunit inactivated influenza vaccine listed by TCRdb under 2018. With regard to the full study: To follow how T cells responded to a trivalent subunit inactivated influenza vaccine, the researchers relied on deep quantitative profiling of the T cell receptor repertoire.

The CDR3, cysteine through phenylalanine, is 16 amino acids long. Only the CDR3 DNA stays, 48 bases, in frame from base 1. CDR1 and CDR2 are drawn from the germline V gene: LGHNA, YSLEER. The junction carries 11 bases between V and J, which are trimmed by 1 base and 2 bases respectively. This clonotype was detected many times. Its cognate antigen has yet to be identified. There are no base qualities to consult, and no much larger clone falls within one base. Library preparation employed RT-PCR. Instrument used: Illumina HiSeq 2500. TCRdb handled the public reads itself, with Q25 trimming in fastp and clone calling in MiXCR, and kept productive beta chains. When rows share a CDR3 protein, they turn into one entry using the most common DNA and genes. This sample has 180,000 or so distinct CDR3 sequences in its table, and 12% of those were observed once. The ten top clones hold 25% to 35% of the sample.

The study at large found these results: The authors suggested that each seasonal influenza vaccination may recruit only a limited number of new T cells.

These data were likewise used in another study, on T cells expressing NK-cell markers. According to the second study: 5'RACE template switching, by which a universal primer site and unique molecular identifiers were added, was used to make TCR beta cDNA libraries. In sorted CD3+CD56+NKG2C+, CD3+CD56+NKG2C- and CD3+CD56-NKG2C+ T-cell subsets from about 8 donors, TCR beta-chain repertoires were profiled. Among the eight sequenced donors, only one was HCMV-seronegative, while the other seven were HCMV-seropositive. To restrict sorting to alphabetaTCR-expressing T cells, an anti-gammadeltaTCR antibody was added in several experiments. In six donors, the dominant CD3+CD56+NKG2C+ clonotypes were among the top 10 CD8+ clonotypes and accounted for about 1.0-7.5% of CD8+ T cells. Those dominant clonotypes were again the most abundant among CD3+CD56-NKG2C+ cells in several donors, at about 25-60.1%. Whether the expanded NKG2C-expressing T cell clones were specific for HCMV antigens was left unclear. All eight donors whose samples were sequenced were randomly selected healthy volunteers, three of them men and five women. HCMV-specific IgG was detected in serum with a commercial ELISA kit to determine HCMV serostatus. Ficoll density gradient centrifugation was used to isolate peripheral blood mononuclear cells from blood. Magnetic immunoseparation with Miltenyi isolation kits was used to isolate CD4+ and CD8+ T cells from PBMC. Synthesis of cDNA was primed from the TCR beta constant segment and was followed by two consecutive PCR amplification steps. Illumina HiSeq 2000/2500, MiSeq or NextSeq was used to sequence libraries as 2 x 150 bp reads. MIGEC was used to demultiplex reads and group the reads by UMI, and MiTCR was used to assemble and quantify clonotypes. To remove erroneous sequences, TCR cDNA sequences were retained only when supported by two or more reads. The tcR package was used for downstream repertoire analysis, with clonotypes matched between fractions based on CDR3 nucleotide sequence plus V segment. VDJmatch was used to annotate antigen specificity against VDJdb, with one amino acid substitution in CDR3 allowed.

The chain was built from TRBV4-3 and TRBJ2-2, with no D gene named confidently. This clonotype originated in a man in his fifties or sixties who received an inactivated influenza vaccine. Donor details come from another sample of the same person, matched by shared clones. This specimen consisted of CD8+ T cells sorted from PBMCs, obtained about 11 days after vaccination. CDR3 region: CASSQGAAANTGELFF. DNA sequence: TGCGCCAGCAGCCAAGGGGCCGCGGCCAACACCGGGGAGCTGTTTTTT.